One and the same sample provided the 27 T cell receptor beta chains below, sequenced in a study of blood T cell repertoires in COVID-19. Sequencing was performed with immunoSEQ multiplex PCR; in TCRdb, only in-frame clones are kept and a portion is missing. The table shows some 28,000 clones, with around 88% occurring only once. Sample: peripheral blood. These receptors all stem from a human donor in a cohort sampled during active COVID-19.

This rearrangement joins TRBV5-6 to TRBJ1-4, with TRBD1 as a possible D gene (6 bases). Trimming removed 2 bases from V and 6 bases from J, with 14 bases in between. CDR1 is SGHDT and CDR2 is YYEEEE in the germline V gene. The CDR3 sequence is 15 residues long. Here the CDR3 reads CASSFQGFGDEKLFF. The CDR3 coding sequence is TGTGCCAGCAGCTTTCAGGGGTTCGGGGATGAAAAACTGTTTTTT.

This chain connects TRBV4-2 to TRBJ1-1; no clear D. Germline CDR1 reads LGHNA; CDR2 reads YNFKEQ. The CDR3 is 14 residues long. V was trimmed by 1 base and J by 1 base, leaving 7 bases between them. CDR3 sequence (DNA): TGTGCCAGCAGCCAAGGGTCCAGGAACACTGAAGCTTTCTTT. It codes for CASSQGSRNTEAFF.

CDR3: CASSAGKGKETQYF. The CDR3 region has the DNA TGTGCCAGCAGTGCCGGGAAAGGGAAAGAGACCCAGTACTTC. The V call is TRBV2, the J call TRBJ2-5, with D possibly being TRBD2 (5 bases). CDR3 length equals 14 residues. Germline loops: CDR1 SNHLY, CDR2 FYNNEI. The V gene lost 4 bases and the J gene lost 3 bases, with 12 bases spanning the gap.

This CDR3 reads CASSQTSGTTYEQYF. DNA of the CDR3: TGTGCCAGCAGCCAGACTAGCGGGACAACCTACGAGCAGTACTTC. The chain is built from TRBV4-2 and TRBJ2-7; 11 nucleotides line up with TRBD2. V shed 3 bases and J 2 bases; nucleotides not matched to a gene: 3. CDR1 and CDR2 from the germline V gene are LGHNA and YNFKEQ. The CDR3 contains 15 residues.

The CDR3, as DNA: TGTGCCAGCAGCTTCCAACAGGGGGCCGGAGAGACCCAGTACTTC. Residues: CASSFQQGAGETQYF. The chain combines TRBV7-2 with TRBJ2-5, with 9 bases that match TRBD1. Trimming cost V 3 bases and J 4 bases; bases outside gene matches: 6. The CDR3 loop spans 15 amino acids. Germline V CDR1 and CDR2: SGHTA, FQGNSA.

This clone was recorded a few times. The chain links TRBV12-3 or TRBV12-4 to TRBJ2-7; D gene unclear. With 5 bases removed from V and 3 bases from J, the gap between germline ends came to 11 bases. There are 13 residues in the CDR3. CDR3 coding DNA: TGTGCCAGCAGTCCCAGGCCCCTCTACGAGCAGTACTTC. Protein product: CASSPRPLYEQYF.

V is TRBV2 and J is TRBJ2-5; weak D call: TRBD1 (6 bases). The ends were cut back, 2 bases at V and 5 bases at J, with 6 bases in the middle. The CDR3 extends over 12 amino acids. Germline V gives CDR1 SNHLY, CDR2 FYNNEI. The DNA of the CDR3 is TGTGCCAGCAGTGAAAGGGGGGAGACCCAGTACTTC. This encodes CASSERGETQYF.

The genes are TRBV7-8 and TRBJ2-3, with D tentatively TRBD1 (5 bases). From germline, CDR1 is SGHVS and CDR2 FQNEAQ. V lost 5 bases, J lost 2 bases, and 17 bases lay in between. The CDR3 extends over 16 amino acids. The CDR3 DNA sequence: TGTGCCAGCAGCCCCGCCCGGCCAGGGCCCACAGATACGCAGTATTTT. This translates into CASSPARPGPTDTQYF.

In DNA form, the CDR3 reads TGTGCCAGCAGCCCCCCTAACAGGGGTGATGAGCAGTTCTTC. As protein: CASSPPNRGDEQFF. The genes are TRBV6-5 and TRBJ2-1; TRBD1 agrees at 7 bases. The V gene end was trimmed by 6 bases and the J gene end by 8 bases; junction bases not matched to a gene: 10. The CDR3 totals 14 residues. The V gene's germline CDR1 is MNHEY and CDR2 SVGAGI.

The V gene is TRBV6-6, the J gene TRBJ1-1; D ambiguous. CDR1 MNHNY and CDR2 SVGAGI come from the germline V gene (reference sequence). This CDR3 region has 14 residues. V was trimmed by 6 bases and J by 0 bases, leaving 11 bases between them. CDR3 protein: CASSPGEMNTEAFF. CDR3 coding DNA: TGTGCCAGCAGCCCCGGGGAGATGAACACTGAAGCTTTCTTT.

This chain uses TRBV7-9 with TRBJ1-1, with TRBD1 identical over 7 bases. This CDR3 is 15 amino acids long. Per germline, CDR1 SEHNR and CDR2 FQNEAQ (reference sequence). V was clipped by 11 bases and J by 0 bases; unmatched bases: 12. CDR3 loop: CAAAPPDRMNTEAFF. CDR3 sequence (DNA): TGTGCCGCAGCCCCCCCGGACAGGATGAACACTGAAGCTTTCTTT.

The chain has TRBV9 and TRBJ2-3; 13 bases agree with TRBD2. The length of the CDR3 is 16 residues. V gave up 4 bases and J gave up 3 bases; unmatched junction bases: 5. In germline, CDR1 is SGDLS, CDR2 YYNGEE. The CDR3 nucleotides read TGTGCCAGCAGCCCGAGACTAGCGGGGGGTACAGATACGCAGTATTTT. Its protein product is CASSPRLAGGTDTQYF.

This clone was seen a single time. The V call is TRBV4-1, the J call TRBJ2-7, with TRBD2 matching 14 bases. The CDR3 is made up of 20 amino acids. Germline V gene data show CDR1 as MGHRA and CDR2 as YSYEKL. The J segment lost 0 bases and the V segment lost 0 bases, leaving 10 bases of the junction unmatched. The chain's CDR3 is CASSQDVGLAGGPLSYEQYF. The CDR3 DNA is TGCGCCAGCAGCCAAGATGTAGGACTAGCGGGGGGCCCCCTCTCCTACGAGCAGTACTTC.

The rearrangement uses TRBV9 and TRBJ1-6; the match to TRBD1 covers 7 bases. This CDR3 region has 15 residues. CDR1 is SGDLS, CDR2 YYNGEE, per germline. Trimming at V came to 4 bases and at J to 9 bases, leaving 10 bases not matched to a gene. CDR3 loop: CASSPDRVSGSPLHF. Written as DNA, the CDR3 is TGTGCCAGCAGCCCAGACAGGGTTTCGGGTTCACCCCTCCACTTT.

V and J are TRBV28 and TRBJ1-3; D unclear. CDR3 length: 13 amino acids. Germline CDR1 reads MDHEN; CDR2 reads SYDVKM. The V gene lost 6 bases and the J gene lost 8 bases, with 14 bases spanning the gap. Here the CDR3 DNA reads TGTGCCAGCAGCCCGGCGGCTCAAGACACCATATATTTT. Translation: CASSPAAQDTIYF.

V is TRBV6-2 or TRBV6-3 and J is TRBJ2-7; 8 bases are a match to TRBD2. Germline V lookup: CDR1 MNHEY, CDR2 SVGEGT. This CDR3 has 16 amino acids. Trimming took 2 bases from V and 2 from J; bases not matched to a gene: 8. In DNA form, the CDR3 reads TGTGCCAGCAGTTACAGGGCTAGCGGGCTTCCCTACGAGCAGTACTTC. It specifies CASSYRASGLPYEQYF.

This clone was picked up a small number of times. This chain's CDR3 is CASSERRQGNGYTF. In DNA form, the CDR3 reads TGTGCCAGCAGCGAACGGCGGCAGGGGAATGGCTACACCTTC. The J gene is TRBJ1-2, the V gene TRBV6-2 or TRBV6-3; D may be TRBD1 (6 bases). Germline V gives CDR1 MNHEY, CDR2 SVGEGT. Trimming cost V 6 bases and J 6 bases, with 17 bases left between them. This CDR3 has 14 amino acids.

In this sample, this clone turned up once. This CDR3 is CATSGQGVGTGELFF. CDR3 DNA sequence: TGTGCCACCTCGGGACAGGGGGTTGGCACCGGGGAGCTGTTTTTT. The chain carries TRBV19 and TRBJ2-2; 11 bases align to TRBD1. J lost 4 bases, V lost 10 bases, and 8 bases had no gene match. CDR1 and CDR2 from the germline V gene are LNHDA and SQIVND (reference sequence). This CDR3 has 15 amino acids.

The chain is built from TRBV2 and TRBJ2-2, with 9 bases lining up with TRBD2. CDR1 is SNHLY, CDR2 FYNNEI, per germline. The CDR3 covers 16 residues. After removal of 3 bases from V and 2 bases from J, the junction contained 4 bases not matched to a gene. The CDR3 loop reads CASSENLAGNTGELFF. The DNA of the CDR3 is TGTGCCAGCAGTGAGAATCTAGCGGGAAACACCGGGGAGCTGTTTTTT.

The rearrangement uses TRBV18 and TRBJ2-2; 7 nucleotides align to TRBD1. The CDR3 runs to 17 residues. The junction had 9 bases not matched to a gene; V was cut back by 3 bases and J by 2 bases. CDR1 KGHSH and CDR2 LQKENI come from the germline V gene. CDR3 residues: CASSPLYRDSNTGELFF. The CDR3 bases are TGTGCCAGCTCACCCCTATACCGGGACAGTAACACCGGGGAGCTGTTTTTT.

This clone was observed a handful of times. The chain carries TRBV2 and TRBJ1-5; a possible D gene is TRBD1 (5 bases). V lost 3 bases to trimming and J lost 4 bases, with 7 bases between them. CDR3 length: 13 amino acids. The germline V gene has CDR1 SNHLY and CDR2 FYNNEI. CDR3 sequence reads: CASSDWTNQPQHF. The CDR3 DNA follows: TGTGCCAGCAGTGATTGGACAAATCAGCCCCAGCATTTT.

The V gene is TRBV4-1, the J gene TRBJ1-2; no definite D call. Trimming stripped 4 bases from V and 1 base from J, with 16 bases between. The CDR3 extends over 16 amino acids. Germline CDR1 MGHRA, CDR2 YSYEKL. The CDR3 protein is CASSPSPVSVNYGYTF. The CDR3 DNA sequence: TGCGCCAGCAGCCCCTCACCGGTATCCGTTAACTATGGCTACACCTTC.

V and J are TRBV18 and TRBJ2-3; 12 bases agree with TRBD2. CDR1 is KGHSH, CDR2 LQKENI, per germline. The CDR3 runs 19 residues. J gave up 2 bases and V 3 bases, and 12 bases lay outside the gene matches. As DNA, the CDR3 is TGTGCCAGCTCACCCCAACCTCGGACTAGCGGGGTAAACACAGATACGCAGTATTTT. Encoded protein: CASSPQPRTSGVNTDTQYF.

The rearrangement joins TRBV11-3 to TRBJ2-2; 7 positions agree with TRBD1. CDR1 and CDR2 from the germline V gene are SGHNT and YENEEA. The CDR3 is 18 residues long. J gave up 1 base and V 5 bases, and 13 bases lay outside the gene matches. The CDR3 DNA reads as TGTGCCAGCAGCCACACGGTACAGGGGCCATGGAACACCGGGGAGCTGTTTTTT. Translation: CASSHTVQGPWNTGELFF.

The gene calls are TRBV11-3 and TRBJ2-5; 15 bases map to TRBD2. The germline CDR1 and CDR2 sequences are SGHNT and YENEEA. The CDR3 has 15 residues. Trimming took 3 bases from V and 10 from J; bases not matched to a gene: 6. For the CDR3, the DNA is TGTGCCAGCAGCTTCGGACTAGCGGGAGGGGCGGGCCAGTACTTC. Its translation is CASSFGLAGGAGQYF.

This chain links TRBV7-8 with TRBJ2-2, with TRBD1 matching 9 bases. The CDR3 consists of 17 residues. Germline CDR1 and CDR2: SGHVS and FQNEAQ. V was pared by 5 bases and J by 2 bases, with 9 bases of the junction left unmatched. CDR3 residues: CASSPTGGLLNTGELFF. The CDR3 DNA reads as TGTGCCAGCAGCCCAACAGGGGGCCTGTTAAACACCGGGGAGCTGTTTTTT.

The chain links TRBV25-1 to TRBJ2-3; 11 positions match TRBD2. The germline V gene encodes CDR1 MGHDK and CDR2 SYGVNS. CDR3 size: 18 residues. The J segment lost 3 bases and the V segment lost 1 base, leaving 9 bases of the junction unmatched. The CDR3 DNA follows: TGTGCCAGCAGTGAATTAGGCGGGTCTAGCGGGAGGACAGATACGCAGTATTTT. Residues: CASSELGGSSGRTDTQYF.